Detailed here is one TCR beta chain. The data were taken from a study of T cell changes during pregnancy in multiple sclerosis. CDR1 and CDR2 (germline): GTSNPN, SVGIG (reference sequence). Trimming shortened V by 3 bases and J by 0 bases, and 6 bases separated the two germline ends. This CDR3 is built from 13 residues. Produced via immunoSEQ multiplex PCR; TCRdb's table is partial and in-frame only. Of around 40,000 clones listed, roughly nine tenths are singletons. This chain joins TRBV30 and TRBJ1-5; D gene uncertain. Sample: CD4+ T cells from peripheral blood mononuclear cells, taken in the first trimester of pregnancy. The receptor was isolated from a female donor with multiple sclerosis, enrolled in a pregnancy study. The CDR3 sequence is CAWSLVSNQPQHF. As DNA, the CDR3 is TGTGCCTGGAGCCTCGTTAGCAATCAGCCCCAGCATTTT.